Below, 6 T cell receptor beta chains from the same sample are listed, as sequenced in a study of memory CD4+ T cells and cytomegalovirus serostatus (dated by TCRdb to the late 2010s). Library creation used the immunoSEQ multiplex PCR assay. Imported from immuneACCESS, the table was reduced by TCRdb to in-frame sequences with V and J called. These copies leave out some clones; in studies compared against another copy, an unresolved V gene accounts for under half, and the cause of the remainder is not known. The sample table shows about 100,000 clones, and 80% are seen once. The ten biggest clones cover 3.6% of the sample. A FACSAria II was used to sort memory CD4+ T cells, defined as single viable CD3+CD4+CD8-CD45RO+ cells. Sequencing used memory CD4+ T cells from blood. Receptors were obtained from an adult in good health and CMV-seropositive.

A few counts support this clone. Other DNA sequences of this sample code for an identical CDR3. The rearrangement uses TRBV7-3 and TRBJ2-2; a possible D gene is TRBD1 (5 bases). Germline CDR1 and CDR2: SGHTA and FQGTGA. Trimming left V 3 bases short and J 4 bases short, with 6 bases between. The length of the CDR3 is 13 residues. The CDR3 sequence: CASSFDSTGELFF. The DNA for the CDR3 is TGTGCCAGCAGCTTTGACAGCACCGGGGAGCTGTTTTTT. The variable domain in full, with the rest retrieved from reference TRBV7-3 and TRBJ2-2, is GAGVSQTPSNKVTEKGKYVELRCDPISGHTALYWYRQSLGQGPEFLIYFQGTGAADDSGLPNDRFFAVRPEGSVSTLKIQRTERGDSAVYLCASSFDSTGELFFGEGSRLTVL.

This clone has more than one count but fewer than ten. This chain joins TRBV29-1 and TRBJ1-1; D ambiguous. The V and J ends lost 6 bases and 3 bases respectively, with 20 bases between them. Germline loops: CDR1 SQVTM, CDR2 ANQGSEA. The CDR3 consists of 15 residues. The CDR3 nucleotides are TGCAGCGTCCTCACCCCGACGGGTGGGGACACTGAAGCTTTCTTT. Amino acid sequence: CSVLTPTGGDTEAFF.

The chain is built from TRBV7-9 and TRBJ2-3; D uncertain. This CDR3 comprises 11 residues. Trimming left V 1 base short and J 5 bases short, with 1 base between. Germline V gives CDR1 SEHNR, CDR2 FQNEAQ (reference sequence). The CDR3 DNA reads as TGTGCCAGCAGCTTAGAAGATACGCAGTATTTT. Its translation: CASSLEDTQYF.

The gene calls are TRBV5-1 and TRBJ2-1; no definite D call. CDR1 and CDR2 from the germline V gene are SGHRS and YFSETQ. With 2 bases removed from V and 8 bases from J, the gap between germline ends came to 8 bases. The CDR3 runs to 12 residues. The CDR3 bases are TGCGCCAGCAGCTTCTTGGCGGATGAGCAGTTCTTC. Its protein is CASSFLADEQFF.

The chain joins TRBV28 to TRBJ2-1; D is possibly TRBD2 (5 bases). The CDR3 extends over 13 amino acids. Germline V gene lookup returns CDR1 MDHEN and CDR2 SYDVKM. Trimming pared 4 bases from V and 9 bases from J, leaving 13 bases between. The CDR3: CASSSGPGGEQFF. In DNA form, the CDR3 reads TGTGCCAGCAGTTCAGGACCCGGAGGTGAGCAGTTCTTC.

The genes are TRBV4-1 and TRBJ1-2; the D gene is possibly TRBD1 (5 bases). The CDR3 sequence is 16 residues long. V was pared by 0 bases and J by 3 bases, with 14 bases between. Looked up from germline, CDR1 is MGHRA and CDR2 is YSYEKL. The DNA for the CDR3 is TGCGCCAGCAGCCAAGATCCCCACGGGACGGACTATGGCTACACCTTC. Translated: CASSQDPHGTDYGYTF.